The T cell receptor beta chain described here comes from a study of blood T cell repertoires in COVID-19. Study-wide context: COVID-19 samples from acute and convalescent phases originated in the United States, Italy and Spain.

Original methodology: Nucleated cell counts were estimated from reference gene primer amplification. Clones were sequenced by immunoSEQ multiplex PCR, and TCRdb holds only the in-frame ones, with some missing. That table supplies the V and J calls and clone size; D and trimming were determined from the DNA. The data contain 210,000 or so clones, approximately 83% of them singletons. The CDR3 extends over 16 amino acids. After removal of 4 bases from V and 1 base from J, the junction contained 5 bases not matched to a gene. Germline V gene data show CDR1 as PRHDT and CDR2 as FYEKMQ (reference sequence). Seattle patients were enrolled while actively infected and followed longitudinally.

Sample: peripheral blood. This sequence joins TRBV13 and TRBJ2-3, with 10 positions matching TRBD1. The source is a woman younger than 45 with COVID-19, enrolled during active disease. The CDR3 protein is CASSSTGGGRTDTQYF. The DNA for the CDR3 is TGTGCCAGCAGCTCGACAGGGGGCGGTCGCACAGATACGCAGTATTTT.